This T cell receptor beta chain was sequenced in a study of identical twins (dated by TCRdb to 2016 to 2017). Turning to the overall study: To test whether fetal clonotypes persist, this study deep-sequenced TCR alpha and beta repertoires from monozygotic twins, from unrelated adults of various ages, and from cord blood. Replicate twin experiments were performed at different times using different library preparation protocols to rule out contamination. The paper as a whole reports these results and caveats: Fewer insertions were carried by abundant cord blood beta clonotypes, a similar but weaker trend appeared in young adult naive repertoires, and no such trend appeared in memory repertoires. Because the same donors could not be followed over many years, the conclusions relied on cross-sectional statistical analysis. The excess sharing between twins in beta out-of-frame sequences was weaker because fewer shared sequences reduced the signal-to-noise ratio. Invariant T cells such as MAIT and iNKT could partly confound zero-insertion analyses, although diverse VJ usage argued against such confounding for most clonotypes. Compared with coincidental sharing between unrelated individuals, out-of-frame TCR alpha sequences shared between twins showed an excess of sequences with low generation probability. Out-of-frame TCR alpha sharing in monozygotic twins was systematically underestimated by recombination models, whereas sharing between unrelated individuals was in agreement with the recombination models.

Every donor in the study was a healthy Caucasian. Three pairs of female monozygotic twins, all aged 18 to 29 years, made up the twin cohort. Peripheral blood mononuclear cells were the source from which RNA for the TCR libraries was isolated. Library preparation used 5' RACE. Sequenced using an Illumina HiSeq 2000. A universal primer binding site was introduced by template switching, and a unique molecular identifier was present in the final cDNA, enabling accurate counting of TCR cDNA molecules. Specific primers in the conserved constant-segment region were used to synthesize first-strand cDNA for the TCR alpha and beta chains. To control for contamination, every cDNA library carried two barcodes: a SMART-Mk sample barcode plus Illumina barcodes. TruSeq adapter sequences along with Illumina sample barcodes were introduced in two successive PCR steps. The Illumina HiSeq platform was used with custom primers to sequence TCR alpha and beta cDNA libraries. In the authors' own workflow: MiGEC was used to process raw reads and extract unique molecular identifiers, and MiXCR was used to find CDR3 positions. For each individual, recombination models were inferred using an EM algorithm with the repgenHMM and IGoR tools. Shared clonotype analysis was performed with the tcR package in R, normalizing sharing by the product of cloneset sizes. To study raw recombination without the effects of thymic and clonal selection, out-of-frame nonproductive sequences were analyzed. Starting from the raw public reads, TCRdb applied fastp trimming at Q25, assembled clones with MiXCR and retained in-frame beta chains. Under each unique CDR3 protein, matching rows form one entry showing the most common genes and DNA. For this entry, the V and J calls and clone size follow TCRdb and not the study's own pipeline. For this sample the table gives approximately 700,000 distinct CDR3 sequences, of which 18% were detected only once. 13% of the sample belongs to the ten largest clones.

In the case of this clonotype: Its specific antigen is unknown. The record has no base qualities; no much larger clone is one base away.

V and J lose 3 bases and 9 bases, and a span of 12 bases separates them. The CDR3 spans 13 residues, from the cysteine through the phenylalanine. Kept here is only the CDR3 DNA, which spans 39 bases and is read in frame from base 1. The same data also went into a second study, on T cells expressing NK-cell markers. As the second publication notes: In sorted CD3+CD56+NKG2C+, CD3+CD56+NKG2C- and CD3+CD56-NKG2C+ T-cell subsets from about eight donors, TCR beta-chain repertoires were profiled. Of the eight sequenced donors, seven were found to be HCMV-seropositive and one was found to be HCMV-seronegative. In several experiments an anti-gammadeltaTCR antibody was added to restrict sorting to alphabetaTCR-expressing T cells. In more than five donors, the dominant CD3+CD56+NKG2C+ clonotypes were found to rank among the top 10 CD8+ clonotypes and to make up about 1.0-8% of CD8+ T cells. Those dominant clonotypes were again the most abundant among CD3+CD56-NKG2C+ cells in a few donors, at about 28.3-60.1%. It remained unclear whether the expanded NKG2C-expressing T cell clones were specific for HCMV antigens. The study sequenced eight donors, all healthy volunteers chosen at random: three men and five women. HCMV serostatus was determined by detecting HCMV-specific IgG in serum with a commercial ELISA kit. For 5 or 6 donors, unsorted PBMC were also used to sequence bulk peripheral blood T-cell repertoires. Reads were demultiplexed and grouped by UMI with MIGEC, and clonotypes were assembled and quantified with MiTCR. Only TCR cDNA sequences supported by at least two reads were kept to exclude erroneous sequences. The tcR package was used for downstream repertoire analysis, and clonotypes were matched between fractions using CDR3 nucleotide sequence together with V segment. VDJmatch was used to annotate antigen specificity against VDJdb, with one amino acid substitution in CDR3 allowed.

The rearrangement combines TRBV12-3 or TRBV12-4 with TRBJ2-1; a weak D assignment points to TRBD1 (6 bases agree). Sequencing was done on a sample of PBMCs. This clonotype was obtained from a woman aged 18-35 years in good health. The nucleotide sequence is TGTGCCAGCAGTTTTACAGGGCACGGTGAGCAGTTCTTC. This codes for CASSFTGHGEQFF.